A single sample gave rise to the 8 T cell receptor beta chains below, sequenced in a study of vaccination and CD4 T cells after COVID-19. The study sequenced cultured CD4+ T cell DNA using the Oncomine TCR Beta short-read assay. TCRdb reprocessed the PCR reads with MiXCR, giving one entry per CDR3 protein. The repertoire holds over 20,000 distinct CDR3 sequences, with 38% as singletons. Treatment in this sample: roughly 10-day PBMC culture with coronavirus spike peptide pools or control peptides (ViraFEST assay). Antigens for these TCRs are unknown. The sample here was CD4+ T cells from blood, cultured in vitro, taken before SARS-CoV-2 vaccination. Receptors were obtained from a human donor who received a COVID-19 vaccine.

CDR3: CAWSNWGPEGNTIYF. The CDR3 DNA reads TGTGCCTGGAGCAACTGGGGGCCGGAGGGAAACACCATATATTTT. The gene calls are TRBV30 and TRBJ1-3, with TRBD1 as a possible D gene (6 bases). Germline V gene sequence: CDR1 GTSNPN, CDR2 SVGIG (reference sequence). Trimming took off 3 bases at V and 4 bases at J, with 16 bases between the two ends. This CDR3 spans 15 amino acids.

V is TRBV5-1 and J is TRBJ1-5; 11 bases align to TRBD1. CDR3 length: 15 residues. V lost 4 bases and J lost 4; bases outside the gene matches: 4. Per the germline V gene, CDR1 is SGHRS and CDR2 is YFSETQ. The CDR3 sequence is CASSAGTGGNQPQHF. CDR3 sequence (DNA): TGCGCCAGCAGCGCTGGGACAGGGGGGAATCAGCCCCAGCATTTT.

This clonotype has just one count. The chain uses TRBV7-9 and TRBJ1-2; perhaps TRBD1 as D (6 bases). The length of the CDR3 is 16 residues. V lost 9 bases to trimming and J lost 1 base, with 21 bases between them. Germline V lookup: CDR1 SEHNR, CDR2 FQNEAQ (reference sequence). CDR3 in DNA: TGTGCCAGTACAGGGAGAGGTTTCGGTTTTAACTATGGCTACACCTTC. This encodes CASTGRGFGFNYGYTF.

V is TRBV1 and J is TRBJ1-1; whether TRBD1, the table's D call, matches the DNA was not checked. TRBV1 is a pseudogene segment. The CDR3 runs to 21 residues. The CDR3 nucleotides read TGCACCAGCAGCCAAGAAGGGGCCAAGCGTCCGGCCAGGGGCAGGAACACTGAAGCTTTCTTT. Its protein is CTSSQEGAKRPARGRNTEAFF.

The CDR3 sequence is CASSLDGGQQYF. CDR3 nucleotide sequence: TGCGCCAGCAGCTTGGATGGGGGGCAGCAGTACTTC. The chain couples TRBV5-1 to TRBJ2-7; D may correspond to TRBD1 or TRBD2 (6 bases each). Trimming took 0 bases from V and 8 from J, leaving 9 bases between them. CDR1 is SGHRS and CDR2 is YFSETQ in the germline V gene. The CDR3 spans 12 residues.

The V gene is TRBV6-1, the J gene TRBJ2-7; no firm D call. Germline assignment: CDR1 MNHNS and CDR2 SASEGT. Trimming removed 7 bases at V and 6 bases at J, with 19 bases between. The CDR3 covers 14 residues. The CDR3 bases are TGTGCCAGCAACACCCCCGGCGGTTCTTTCGAGCAGTACTTC. This encodes CASNTPGGSFEQYF.

The chain uses TRBV14 and TRBJ1-2; D is uncertain. V was cut by 4 bases and J by 2 bases, with 8 bases left in between. This CDR3 is 13 amino acids long. Germline CDR1 is SGHDN and CDR2 is FVKESK. The CDR3 DNA follows: TGTGCCAGCAGCCTCAGTGTAAACTATGGCTACACCTTC. Its translation is CASSLSVNYGYTF.

The rearrangement joins TRBV19 to TRBJ1-1; D not resolved. Per the germline V gene, CDR1 is LNHDA and CDR2 is SQIVND (reference sequence). The V and J ends lost 7 bases and 2 bases respectively, with 11 bases between them. The CDR3 contains 13 residues. DNA for the CDR3: TGTGCCAGTACCGCCAGCGGTAACACTGAAGCTTTCTTT. Its translation is CASTASGNTEAFF.